Below are 28 T cell receptor beta chains sequenced from a single sample in a study of blood T cells in healthy people across ages. The authors ran a second PCR of about 7 to 11 cycles using a sample-barcoded 5' primer and a J-beta primer mix. MiXCR, applied by TCRdb to the 5' RACE reads, yields one record per CDR3 protein. The sample lists about 760,000 distinct CDR3 sequences; roughly three fifths were seen once. Sequenced sample: blood. The receptors stem from a middle-aged man in good health.

This clonotype was counted a single time. This chain links TRBV5-5 with TRBJ1-1; D unclear. Between the trimmed V and J ends, which lost 0 bases and 10 bases, there was a span of 13 bases. Germline lookup yields CDR1 SGHKS and CDR2 YYEKEE (reference sequence). The CDR3 sequence is 13 residues long. The DNA for the CDR3 is TGTGCCAGCAGCTTGGACAAAGGGATGACAGCTTTCTTT. This translates into CASSLDKGMTAFF.

The sample holds a few counts of this clonotype. The chain carries TRBV7-2 and TRBJ2-7, with 10 bases that match TRBD2. The J segment lost 3 bases and the V segment lost 5 bases, leaving 10 bases of the junction unmatched. The CDR3 is made up of 16 amino acids. In germline, CDR1 is SGHTA, CDR2 FQGNSA. The DNA for the CDR3 is TGTGCCAGCAGCCTCGAGGCGTCTAGCGGGAGCTACGAGCAGTACTTC. Its translation: CASSLEASSGSYEQYF.

The V and J genes are TRBV6-5 and TRBJ1-1; D is unresolved. Trimming cost V 9 bases and J 4 bases, with 12 bases left between them. This CDR3 is 12 amino acids long. Germline V lookup: CDR1 MNHEY, CDR2 SVGAGI. This CDR3 is CASQKGFTEAFF. The CDR3 DNA follows: TGTGCCAGTCAAAAAGGGTTCACTGAAGCTTTCTTT.

This chain connects TRBV5-6 to TRBJ2-1, with TRBD1 as a possible D gene (6 bases). Trimming pared 0 bases from V and 6 bases from J, leaving 10 bases between. CDR3 length: 14 residues. The germline V gene encodes CDR1 SGHDT and CDR2 YYEEEE. The CDR3 nucleotides read TGTGCCAGCAGCTTGGACAGGGCGGGCAATGAGCAGTTCTTC. Its protein product is CASSLDRAGNEQFF.

The gene calls are TRBV3-1 and TRBJ1-4, with D hard to call. Trimming pared 5 bases from V and 0 bases from J, leaving 10 bases between. The CDR3 length is 15 residues. Per germline, CDR1 LGHDT and CDR2 YNNKEL (reference sequence). The CDR3 here is CASSYPDSTNEKLFF. In DNA, the CDR3 is TGTGCCAGCAGCTATCCGGACTCAACTAATGAAAAACTGTTTTTT. Combining the CDR3 with reference TRBV3-1 and TRBJ1-4 gives the whole variable domain DTAVSQTPKYLVTQMGNDKSIKCEQNLGHDTMYWYKQDSKKFLKIMFSYNNKELIINETVPNRFSPKSPDKAHLNLHINSLELGDSAVYFCASSYPDSTNEKLFFGSGTQLSVL.

The chain couples TRBV7-6 to TRBJ1-1; perhaps TRBD1 as D (5 bases). CDR1 and CDR2 (germline): SGHVS, FNYEAQ. V lost 5 bases and J 3 bases, leaving 13 bases between the germline ends. This CDR3 comprises 14 residues. Here the CDR3 DNA reads TGTGCCAGCAGCGTAGACGTGGGGGACACTGAAGCTTTCTTT. As protein: CASSVDVGDTEAFF.

The V call is TRBV20-1, the J call TRBJ2-2; 14 nucleotides align to TRBD2. Germline V lookup: CDR1 DFQATT, CDR2 SNEGSKA (reference sequence). The CDR3 runs 14 residues. V was pared by 6 bases and J by 6 bases, with 3 bases of the junction left unmatched. CDR3 sequence reads: CSARLAGGPGELFF. CDR3 DNA sequence: TGCAGTGCAAGACTAGCGGGGGGGCCCGGGGAGCTGTTTTTT.

This clonotype was recorded many times. This rearrangement joins TRBV6-2 or TRBV6-3 to TRBJ2-1; maybe TRBD1 (5 bases). Looked up from germline, CDR1 is MNHEY and CDR2 is SVGEGT. Trimming shortened V by 5 bases and J by 10 bases, and 9 bases separated the two germline ends. The CDR3 loop spans 11 amino acids. CDR3 nucleotides: TGTGCCAGCAGTCTTAACAGGGAGCAGTTCTTC. Its translation is CASSLNREQFF.

The chain recombines TRBV29-1 with TRBJ1-2, with D possibly matching TRBD1 (6 bases). In germline, CDR1 is SQVTM, CDR2 ANQGSEA. The CDR3 is 12 residues long. DNA of the CDR3: TGCGGTTGCCAGGGGCGCGACTATGGCTACACCTTC. It specifies CGCQGRDYGYTF.

This sequence joins TRBV25-1 and TRBJ1-6, with D tentatively TRBD1 (5 bases). Trimming left V 4 bases short and J 10 bases short, with 14 bases between. The germline gives CDR1 MGHDK, CDR2 SYGVNS. CDR3 length: 14 amino acids. The CDR3 region is CASSVQGRVSPLHF. The DNA of the CDR3 is TGTGCCAGCAGTGTTCAGGGTAGGGTGTCACCCCTCCACTTT.

The V call is TRBV21-1, the J call TRBJ2-5; TRBD1, the table's D call, was not compared with the DNA. TRBV21-1 is given as a pseudogene. The length of the CDR3 is 16 residues. The CDR3 here is CASSTRVWGTEETQYF. In DNA form, the CDR3 reads TGTGCCAGCAGCACCCGCGTGTGGGGGACAGAAGAGACCCAGTACTTC.

This clonotype was counted only a few times. V gene TRBV9 combines with J gene TRBJ2-7; D possibly matches TRBD1 or TRBD2 (5 bases each). CDR1 is SGDLS, CDR2 YYNGEE, per germline. This CDR3 comprises 15 residues. The ends were cut back, 2 bases at V and 0 bases at J, with 12 bases in the middle. Here the CDR3 DNA reads TGTGCCAGCAGCGTTGCCCTCGGGACCTCCTACGAGCAGTACTTC. Protein product: CASSVALGTSYEQYF.

V is TRBV7-2 and J is TRBJ2-1; no clear D gene. CDR3 size: 18 residues. Germline CDR1 and CDR2: SGHTA and FQGNSA. The V gene lost 1 base and the J gene lost 0 bases, with 16 bases spanning the gap. CDR3 DNA sequence: TGTGCCAGCAGCTTAGTCACCGGGCCCTCGAGCTCCTACAATGAGCAGTTCTTC. Amino acid sequence: CASSLVTGPSSSYNEQFF.

The chain carries TRBV18 and TRBJ1-2; possibly TRBD1 for D (6 bases). CDR3 length: 16 residues. Trimming cost V 1 base and J 6 bases, with 18 bases left between them. CDR1 and CDR2 (germline): KGHSH, LQKENI. CDR3 sequence: CASSPRFPGASDGYTF. The CDR3, as DNA: TGTGCCAGCTCACCACGGTTCCCGGGGGCGTCTGATGGCTACACCTTC.

V usage is TRBV15 and J usage is TRBJ2-6; D unclear. With 6 bases removed from V and 0 bases from J, the gap between germline ends came to 12 bases. The CDR3 is 16 amino acids. Germline assignment: CDR1 LNHNV and CDR2 YYDKDF (reference sequence). The CDR3 sequence is CATRGNGPSGANVLTF. The CDR3 DNA sequence: TGTGCCACCAGGGGGAACGGGCCCTCTGGGGCCAACGTCCTGACTTTC. The full variable domain, completed using reference TRBV15 and TRBJ2-6, is DAMVIQNPRYQVTQFGKPVTLSCSQTLNHNVMYWYQQKSSQAPKLLFHYYDKDFNNEADTPDNFQSRRPNTSFCFLDIRSPGLGDTAMYLCATRGNGPSGANVLTFGAGSRLTVL.

CDR3 region: CASSWDRGLGSPYGQYF. The DNA for the CDR3 is TGCGCCAGCAGCTGGGACAGGGGGCTCGGTTCCCCCTACGGGCAGTACTTC. The rearrangement links TRBV5-1 to TRBJ2-4; TRBD1 matches at 12 bases. The CDR3 is 17 amino acids. CDR1 is SGHRS and CDR2 is YFSETQ in the germline V gene. J was trimmed by 13 bases and V by 3 bases; bases with no gene match: 17.

The chain uses TRBV14 and TRBJ2-1, with 12 positions matching TRBD2. The CDR3 has 14 amino acids. V was clipped by 4 bases and J by 7 bases; unmatched bases: 2. The germline V gene has CDR1 SGHDN and CDR2 FVKESK. CDR3 nucleotide sequence: TGTGCCAGCAGCCGGACTAGCGGGGATAATGAGCAGTTCTTC. It is translated as CASSRTSGDNEQFF.

This chain uses TRBV10-3 with TRBJ1-6; maybe TRBD1 (5 bases). V was shortened by 7 bases and J by 8 bases, with 15 bases between the two germline ends. The CDR3 is 14 residues long. Germline V gene sequence: CDR1 ENHRY, CDR2 SYGVKD. The CDR3 DNA reads as TGTGCCATCACCATTCAGGGCGCTGATTCACCCCTCCACTTT. Protein sequence: CAITIQGADSPLHF.

The chain employs TRBV25-1 and TRBJ2-3, with a possible D match to TRBD2 (6 bases). V lost 9 bases to trimming and J lost 3 bases, with 16 bases between them. CDR1 MGHDK and CDR2 SYGVNS come from the germline V gene. The CDR3 is 14 amino acids. The CDR3 here is CASRISGRTDTQYF. In DNA, the CDR3 is TGTGCCAGTCGTATTAGCGGCCGTACAGATACGCAGTATTTT.

This sequence joins TRBV27 and TRBJ1-4; possibly TRBD1 for D (5 bases). The CDR3 is 16 residues long. Germline-derived CDR1 and CDR2 are MNHEY and SMNVEV (reference sequence). Trimming pared 4 bases from V and 0 bases from J, leaving 12 bases between. CDR3 loop: CASSSAGRATNEKLFF. For the CDR3, the DNA is TGTGCCAGCAGTTCCGCGGGACGTGCAACTAATGAAAAACTGTTTTTT.

V is TRBV5-5 and J is TRBJ1-2; D may be TRBD1 (6 bases). Germline V gives CDR1 SGHKS, CDR2 YYEKEE (reference sequence). The CDR3 has 18 amino acids. The V end was cut by 6 bases, the J end by 7 bases, with 31 bases between. Here the CDR3 reads CASNSSPLDRPSSFGYTF. The CDR3, as DNA: TGTGCCAGCAACTCATCCCCCTTAGACAGGCCCTCTTCCTTTGGCTACACCTTC.

Remarks on this clonotype: The germline gene is not matched at one end of the junction; a read error may be the cause. This rearrangement joins TRBV6-5 to TRBJ1-6; D is unclear. Germline lookup yields CDR1 MNHEY and CDR2 SVGAGI. The CDR3 length is 14 residues. The CDR3 loop is CASSCEGAVSLLHF. CDR3 DNA: TGTGCCAGCAGTTGCGAGGGTGCGGTTTCACTCCTCCACTTT.

This chain joins TRBV20-1 and TRBJ2-4; D perhaps matches TRBD2 (6 bases). TRBJ2-7 explains the end of the DNA better; the J call may be wrong. This CDR3 spans 14 amino acids. Germline assignment: CDR1 DFQATT and CDR2 SNEGSKA (reference sequence). The DNA for the CDR3 is TGCAGTGCTAACCGAGCGGGTTTGCTCTACGAGCAGTACTTC. Protein sequence: CSANRAGLLYEQYF.

This chain joins TRBV18 and TRBJ2-4; 7 bases fit TRBD2. The ends lost 3 bases at V and 8 bases at J; junction bases unmatched: 7. The CDR3 length is 14 residues. Germline V gene sequence: CDR1 KGHSH, CDR2 LQKENI. The CDR3 sequence is CASSPPWEGYIQYF. Written as DNA, the CDR3 is TGTGCCAGCTCACCGCCTTGGGAGGGCTACATTCAGTACTTC. The full variable domain, rest sourced from reference TRBV18 and TRBJ2-4, is NAGVMQNPRHLVRRRGQEARLRCSPMKGHSHVYWYRQLPEEGLKFMVYLQKENIIDESGMPKERFSAEFPKEGPSILRIQQVVRGDSAAYFCASSPPWEGYIQYFGAGTRLSVL.

In its sample, this clonotype was seen a few times. A read error may explain this, as a much larger clone is one base away. DNA of the CDR3: TGCGCCAGCAGCGTGACTACGACCCCAGATACGCAGTATTTT. Its protein is CASSVTTTPDTQYF. The chain has TRBV5-1 and TRBJ2-3; D perhaps matches TRBD2 (5 bases). Germline lookup yields CDR1 SGHRS and CDR2 YFSETQ. The V end was cut by 4 bases, the J end by 4 bases, with 13 bases between. CDR3 size: 14 residues.

The sample holds a few counts of this clonotype. The chain's CDR3 is CASSSEFGSLTGLTYGYTF. The CDR3 region has the DNA TGTGCCAGCAGCTCAGAGTTCGGTTCCTTGACCGGGCTCACCTATGGCTACACCTTC. This chain uses TRBV5-4 with TRBJ1-2; D not certain. CDR1 is SGHNT and CDR2 is YYREEE in the germline V gene (reference sequence). The V gene lost 3 bases and the J gene lost 4 bases, with 28 bases spanning the gap. The CDR3 has 19 amino acids.

In its sample, this clonotype was seen a few times. V usage is TRBV9 and J usage is TRBJ1-2; no firm D call. Germline CDR1 is SGDLS and CDR2 is YYNGEE. CDR3 size: 16 residues. Trimming removed 0 bases from V and 0 bases from J, with 12 bases in between. CDR3 in amino acids: CASSVDAGRTNYGYTF. The CDR3 DNA reads as TGTGCCAGCAGCGTAGATGCCGGGAGGACTAACTATGGCTACACCTTC.

This clonotype was seen just once. The rearrangement uses TRBV7-2 and TRBJ1-5; the D gene is possibly TRBD1 (5 bases). The length of the CDR3 is 13 residues. V was trimmed by 5 bases and J by 10 bases, leaving 15 bases between them. CDR1 is SGHTA and CDR2 is FQGNSA in the germline V gene. CDR3 in amino acids: CASSGAGTGPQHF. DNA of the CDR3: TGTGCCAGCAGCGGGGCAGGAACGGGCCCCCAGCATTTT.